The clone carrying this T cell receptor beta chain was found a few times. Its cognate antigen is unknown. The source of the sample is a study of T cell repertoires in cytomegalovirus infection. On the study more broadly: Recently described HLA-C-restricted plus well-studied HLA-B-restricted CMV epitopes were used.

Study-wide findings and caveats: Cumulative public TCR beta family frequency identified carriers of CMV plus the relevant HLA. HLA-C-restricted CMV-specific TCR beta clonotypes prevailed in the ex vivo response.

The CDR3 spans 15 residues. V shed 11 bases and J 0 bases; nucleotides not matched to a gene: 9. Per the germline V gene, CDR1 is ENHRY and CDR2 is SYGVKD. TCRdb re-analysed the reads in MiXCR, keeping a single row per CDR3 protein. The sample shows 900,000 to 950,000 distinct CDR3 sequences, approximately 31% of them seen only once. This TCR was sampled from a human donor in good health (CMV status not recorded). Some clones in this sample may be carry-over from other donors' samples. The chain employs TRBV10-3 and TRBJ1-3, with 8 bases that match TRBD1. The material was cultured CD8+ T cells from PBMCs, obtained from culture after CMV antigen stimulation. The CDR3 DNA reads TGTGCCGTCGGACAGGGTGGGCCCTCTGGAAACACCATATATTTT. The encoded protein is CAVGQGGPSGNTIYF.